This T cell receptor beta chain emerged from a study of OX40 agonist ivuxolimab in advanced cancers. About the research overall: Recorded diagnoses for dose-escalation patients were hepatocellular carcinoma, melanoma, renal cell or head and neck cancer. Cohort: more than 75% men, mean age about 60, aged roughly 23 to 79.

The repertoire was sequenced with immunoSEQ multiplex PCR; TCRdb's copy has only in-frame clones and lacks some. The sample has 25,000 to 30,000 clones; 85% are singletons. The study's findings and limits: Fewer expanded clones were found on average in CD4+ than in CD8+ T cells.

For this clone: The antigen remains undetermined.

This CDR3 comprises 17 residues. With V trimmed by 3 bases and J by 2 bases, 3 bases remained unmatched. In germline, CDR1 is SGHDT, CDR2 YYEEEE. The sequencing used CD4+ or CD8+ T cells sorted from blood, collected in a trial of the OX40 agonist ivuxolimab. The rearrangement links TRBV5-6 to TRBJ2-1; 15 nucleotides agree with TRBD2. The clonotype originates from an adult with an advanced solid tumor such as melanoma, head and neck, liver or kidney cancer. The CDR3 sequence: CASSSWTSGRAYNEQFF. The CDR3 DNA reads TGTGCCAGCAGCTCGTGGACTAGCGGGAGGGCCTACAATGAGCAGTTCTTC.